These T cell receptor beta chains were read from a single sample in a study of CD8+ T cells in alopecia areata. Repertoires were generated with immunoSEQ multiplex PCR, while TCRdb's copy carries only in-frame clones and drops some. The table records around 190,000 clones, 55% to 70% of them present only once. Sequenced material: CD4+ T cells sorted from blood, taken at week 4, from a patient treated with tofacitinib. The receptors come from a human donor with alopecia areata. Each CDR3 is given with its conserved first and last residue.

CDR3 protein: CASSYGGTGQETQYF; J gene: TRBJ2-5; V gene: TRBV6-5
CDR3 protein: CSVEDPPLQAQETQYF; J gene: TRBJ2-5; V gene: TRBV29-1
CDR3 protein: CASSATGTSKINEQFF; J gene: TRBJ2-1; V gene: TRBV5-1
CDR3 protein: CASSPQPDRVYEQYF; J gene: TRBJ2-7; V gene: TRBV7-2
CDR3 protein: CASSSRRGGVNTQYF; J gene: TRBJ2-3; V gene: TRBV28
CDR3 protein: CASSEPRVADTQYF; J gene: TRBJ2-3; V gene: TRBV25-1
CDR3 protein: CASSGLGGRGYEQFF; J gene: TRBJ2-1; V gene: TRBV7-2
CDR3 protein: CAWNQDSSAGGYTF; J gene: TRBJ1-2; V gene: TRBV30
CDR3 protein: CATRGTGELFF; J gene: TRBJ2-2; V gene: TRBV6-5
CDR3 protein: CSVKIRDTQYF; J gene: TRBJ2-3; V gene: TRBV29-1
CDR3 protein: CSVSSHNYEQYF; J gene: TRBJ2-7; V gene: TRBV29-1
CDR3 protein: CASSPDGLAGVGTQYF; J gene: TRBJ2-5; V gene: TRBV27
CDR3 protein: CALGTGTFERGNTIYF; J gene: TRBJ1-3; V gene: TRBV30
CDR3 protein: CASSQVLSAEGTGELFF; J gene: TRBJ2-2; V gene: TRBV4-3
CDR3 protein: CASSVQPRAEAFF; J gene: TRBJ1-1; V gene: TRBV9
CDR3 protein: CASSKTRGGSYNEQFF; J gene: TRBJ2-1; V gene: TRBV28
CDR3 protein: CASSPEVSRQFF; J gene: TRBJ2-1; V gene: TRBV7-2
CDR3 protein: CASSESRRVGQPQHF; J gene: TRBJ1-5; V gene: TRBV6-1
CDR3 protein: CSVAGPSSYEQYF; J gene: TRBJ2-7; V gene: TRBV29-1
CDR3 protein: CASSSTSTVNTEAFF; J gene: TRBJ1-1; V gene: TRBV7-2
CDR3 protein: CAWSSGARQPQHF; J gene: TRBJ1-5; V gene: TRBV30
CDR3 protein: CAWSVNTLTGYTF; J gene: TRBJ1-2; V gene: TRBV30
CDR3 protein: CSVATGTAGNTIYF; J gene: TRBJ1-3; V gene: TRBV29-1
CDR3 protein: CSVTKGDGVYRNEQFF; J gene: TRBJ2-1; V gene: TRBV29-1
CDR3 protein: CASSLYLSGANVLTF; J gene: TRBJ2-6; V gene: TRBV5-1
CDR3 protein: CAISRTGATGELFF; J gene: TRBJ2-2; V gene: TRBV10-3
CDR3 protein: CASSQLGYSNQPQHF; J gene: TRBJ1-5; V gene: TRBV7-2
CDR3 protein: CSVAWDYEQYF; J gene: TRBJ2-7; V gene: TRBV29-1
CDR3 protein: CASSLRDRGFNQPQHF; J gene: TRBJ1-5; V gene: TRBV5-6
CDR3 protein: CSGYQGEGYTF; J gene: TRBJ1-2; V gene: TRBV29-1
CDR3 protein: CASSSPSGRRRQFF; J gene: TRBJ2-1; V gene: TRBV28
CDR3 protein: CAWSAIDSTDTQYF; J gene: TRBJ2-3; V gene: TRBV30
CDR3 protein: CAWKLRGRGTEAFF; J gene: TRBJ1-1; V gene: TRBV30
CDR3 protein: CASTSGTGEQPQHF; J gene: TRBJ1-5; V gene: TRBV28
CDR3 protein: CASSQDKRGLAAFNEQFF; J gene: TRBJ2-1; V gene: TRBV4-2
CDR3 protein: CSVVEVRENEQFF; J gene: TRBJ2-1; V gene: TRBV29-1
CDR3 protein: CSVTRGNYGYTF; J gene: TRBJ1-2; V gene: TRBV29-1
CDR3 protein: CASSQRTGRREQYF; J gene: TRBJ2-7; V gene: TRBV6-5
CDR3 protein: CASRPAGMNTGELFF; J gene: TRBJ2-2; V gene: TRBV19
CDR3 protein: CAWSGGLGRSGELFF; J gene: TRBJ2-2; V gene: TRBV30
CDR3 protein: CASSLAENEKLFF; J gene: TRBJ1-4; V gene: TRBV5-1
CDR3 protein: CAWRPAGARQPQHF; J gene: TRBJ1-5; V gene: TRBV30
CDR3 protein: CASGWDREQPQHF; J gene: TRBJ1-5; V gene: TRBV6-5
CDR3 protein: CASSLLRGQIETQYF; J gene: TRBJ2-5; V gene: TRBV7-2
CDR3 protein: CSVHRDRGSKNIQYF; J gene: TRBJ2-4; V gene: TRBV29-1
CDR3 protein: CSVERDSDYEQYF; J gene: TRBJ2-7; V gene: TRBV29-1
CDR3 protein: CAWTAGTANYNEQFF; J gene: TRBJ2-1; V gene: TRBV30
CDR3 protein: CASGGTGTVNYGYTF; J gene: TRBJ1-2; V gene: TRBV5-1
CDR3 protein: CAISVAGGLYEQYF; J gene: TRBJ2-7; V gene: TRBV10-3
CDR3 protein: CASSQPGLTQETQYF; J gene: TRBJ2-5; V gene: TRBV4-1
CDR3 protein: CAWSAGRVNNEQFF; J gene: TRBJ2-1; V gene: TRBV30
CDR3 protein: CATSPPEQYF; J gene: TRBJ2-7; V gene: TRBV6-1
CDR3 protein: CASSEAPLREQYF; J gene: TRBJ2-7; V gene: TRBV10-1
CDR3 protein: CASIPLAGGWNEQFF; J gene: TRBJ2-1; V gene: TRBV2
CDR3 protein: CATSRTEYNEQFF; J gene: TRBJ2-1; V gene: TRBV15